The 14 T cell receptor beta chains reported below all come from one sample, sequenced in a study of OX40 agonist ivuxolimab in advanced cancers. Data came from immunoSEQ multiplex PCR; TCRdb stores just in-frame clones and leaves some out. The sample carries 70,000 to 75,000 clones, approximately 82% recorded once. Sequences were derived from CD4+ or CD8+ T cells sorted from blood, sampled in a trial of the OX40 agonist ivuxolimab. The receptors were sampled from an adult with an advanced solid tumor such as melanoma, head and neck, liver or kidney cancer.

V gene TRBV18 combines with J gene TRBJ2-1, with D possibly matching TRBD1 (5 bases). The length of the CDR3 is 12 residues. The germline V and J ends were trimmed by 8 bases and 8 bases, with 13 bases remaining between them. Germline loops: CDR1 KGHSH, CDR2 LQKENI. The chain's CDR3 is CASRTRVDEQFF. In nucleotides, the CDR3 is TGTGCCAGCCGGACACGGGTCGATGAGCAGTTCTTC.

This rearrangement joins TRBV5-1 to TRBJ1-2; 7 bases are a match to TRBD1. From germline, CDR1 is SGHRS and CDR2 YFSETQ. The junction had 12 bases not matched to a gene; V was cut back by 5 bases and J by 5 bases. This CDR3 region has 15 residues. CDR3 coding DNA: TGCGCCAGCAGGTTGTCTCCCGGGACAGCGTATGGCTACACCTTC. Amino acid sequence: CASRLSPGTAYGYTF.

This rearrangement joins TRBV28 to TRBJ2-7; TRBD2 aligns across 12 bases. The J segment lost 3 bases and the V segment lost 6 bases, leaving 9 bases of the junction unmatched. CDR1 MDHEN and CDR2 SYDVKM come from the germline V gene. This CDR3 spans 16 amino acids. This chain's CDR3 is CASSSPSGRGDYEQYF. Written as DNA, the CDR3 is TGTGCCAGCAGCTCTCCTAGCGGGAGGGGGGACTACGAGCAGTACTTC.

The chain links TRBV19 to TRBJ1-2; D is possibly TRBD1 (5 bases). The CDR3 is made up of 13 amino acids. Germline CDR1 reads LNHDA; CDR2 reads SQIVND (reference sequence). The V end lost 6 bases, the J end lost 4 bases, and 12 bases lay between the germline ends. CDR3 nucleotides: TGTGCCAGTAGGCGGGGGGAGCTCTATGGCTACACCTTC. It encodes CASRRGELYGYTF.

This sequence joins TRBV2 and TRBJ2-5, with D perhaps TRBD2 (6 bases). The V gene's germline CDR1 is SNHLY and CDR2 FYNNEI. Trimming removed 11 bases from V and 2 bases from J, with 15 bases in between. The CDR3 is 13 amino acids. The CDR3 loop reads CAGNRDFQETQYF. The CDR3, as DNA: TGTGCCGGGAACCGGGACTTTCAAGAGACCCAGTACTTC.

The chain employs TRBV10-3 and TRBJ1-1, with 7 bases that match TRBD1. This CDR3 is built from 16 residues. CDR1 and CDR2 from the germline V gene are ENHRY and SYGVKD. V lost 8 bases, J lost 0 bases, and 12 bases stayed unmatched. In nucleotides, the CDR3 is TGTGCCATCGGGGGAGTGATAGGGGGCCTGAACACTGAAGCTTTCTTT. The encoded protein is CAIGGVIGGLNTEAFF.

The chain is built from TRBV14 and TRBJ1-6, with 8 positions matching TRBD1. From germline, CDR1 is SGHDN and CDR2 FVKESK. This CDR3 has 13 residues. The junction had 2 bases not matched to a gene; V was cut back by 4 bases and J by 9 bases. Here the CDR3 reads CASSPGGSSPLHF. In DNA form, the CDR3 reads TGTGCCAGCAGCCCAGGGGGCAGTTCACCCCTCCACTTT. Variable domain in full (rest from reference TRBV14 and TRBJ1-6): EAGVTQFPSHSVIEKGQTVTLRCDPISGHDNLYWYRRVMGKEIKFLLHFVKESKQDESGMPNNRFLAERTGGTYSTLKVQPAELEDSGVYFCASSPGGSSPLHFGNGTRLTVT.

The chain recombines TRBV18 with TRBJ1-1, with a weak D call TRBD1 (5 bases). This CDR3 has 16 residues. Between the trimmed V and J ends, which lost 2 bases and 2 bases, there was a span of 15 bases. Germline loops: CDR1 KGHSH, CDR2 LQKENI. CDR3 DNA sequence: TGTGCCAGCTCACCAACTCCGGGACCAGAAAACACTGAAGCTTTCTTT. Protein: CASSPTPGPENTEAFF.

This chain links TRBV19 with TRBJ2-5; either TRBD1 or TRBD2 may fit D (5 bases each). In germline, CDR1 is LNHDA, CDR2 SQIVND (reference sequence). With 4 bases removed from V and 2 bases from J, the gap between germline ends came to 17 bases. The CDR3 loop spans 16 amino acids. The CDR3 DNA reads as TGTGCCAGTAGTACGGGACCGAAGAGGTCTCAAGAGACCCAGTACTTC. Amino acids: CASSTGPKRSQETQYF.

The chain carries TRBV28 and TRBJ1-1; no clear D gene. The V end was cut by 4 bases, the J end by 5 bases, with 5 bases between. This CDR3 contains 11 residues. CDR1 is MDHEN and CDR2 is SYDVKM in the germline V gene. CDR3 loop: CASSSETEAFF. The CDR3 DNA reads as TGTGCCAGCAGTTCCGAAACTGAAGCTTTCTTT.

The chain carries TRBV4-1 and TRBJ2-1; tentatively, D is TRBD1 (5 bases). Germline loops: CDR1 MGHRA, CDR2 YSYEKL. The CDR3 extends over 17 amino acids. V dropped 4 bases and J dropped 4 bases, with 20 bases sitting between them. In DNA, the CDR3 is TGCGCCAGCAGCCCTCTCGGACGGATCTCAGGGTACAATGAGCAGTTCTTC. Translation: CASSPLGRISGYNEQFF.

DNA for the CDR3: TGTGCCTGGGGCGGCAGCAATCAGCCCCAGCATTTT. Translated, it gives CAWGGSNQPQHF. The chain recombines TRBV30 with TRBJ1-5; D is undetermined. The V gene lost 5 bases and the J gene lost 1 base, with 6 bases spanning the gap. There are 12 residues in the CDR3. In germline, CDR1 is GTSNPN, CDR2 SVGIG (reference sequence).

The chain combines TRBV7-9 with TRBJ2-5, with D perhaps TRBD1 (6 bases). Germline loops: CDR1 SEHNR, CDR2 FQNEAQ (reference sequence). This CDR3 is 15 amino acids long. V dropped 1 base and J dropped 0 bases, with 9 bases sitting between them. Written as DNA, the CDR3 is TGTGCCAGCAGCTTAGGTACAGGGAACCAAGAGACCCAGTACTTC. As protein: CASSLGTGNQETQYF.

The rearrangement joins TRBV7-9 to TRBJ2-3, with TRBD1 matching over 9 bases. V shed 5 bases, J shed 3 bases, and the junction held 12 bases outside the gene matches. Germline V CDR1 and CDR2: SEHNR, FQNEAQ (reference sequence). The CDR3 totals 17 residues. CDR3 residues: CASSPPGQGFETDTQYF. The DNA for the CDR3 is TGTGCCAGCAGCCCTCCCGGACAGGGGTTCGAGACAGATACGCAGTATTTT.